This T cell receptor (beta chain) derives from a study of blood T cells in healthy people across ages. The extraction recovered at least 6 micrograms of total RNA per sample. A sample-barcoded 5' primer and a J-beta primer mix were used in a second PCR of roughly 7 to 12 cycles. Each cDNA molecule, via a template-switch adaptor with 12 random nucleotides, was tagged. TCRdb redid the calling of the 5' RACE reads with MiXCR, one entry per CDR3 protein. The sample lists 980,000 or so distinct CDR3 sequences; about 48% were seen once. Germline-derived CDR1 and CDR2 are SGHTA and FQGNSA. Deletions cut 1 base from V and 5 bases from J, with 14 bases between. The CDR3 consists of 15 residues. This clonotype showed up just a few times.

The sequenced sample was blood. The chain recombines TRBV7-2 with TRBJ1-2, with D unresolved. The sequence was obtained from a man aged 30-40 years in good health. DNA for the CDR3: TGTGCCAGCAGCTTAGGTCGGGGTGGTGGGTATGGCTACACCTTC. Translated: CASSLGRGGGYGYTF. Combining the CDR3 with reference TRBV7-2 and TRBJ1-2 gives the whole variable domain GAGVSQSPSNKVTEKGKDVELRCDPISGHTALYWYRQSLGQGLEFLIYFQGNSAPDKSGLPSDRFSAERTGGSVSTLTIQRTQQEDSAVYLCASSLGRGGGYGYTFGSGTRLTVV.